The TCR beta chain described here comes from a study of OX40 agonist ivuxolimab in advanced cancers. Overall study results and limits: Among the least clonally expanded were partial responders at 0.1-3.0 mg/kg. In general, CD8+ T cells held more expanded clones than CD4+ did, on average. Antigen targets of the expanded peripheral T cells went undetermined.

The method was immunoSEQ multiplex PCR; TCRdb's version includes in-frame clones alone and lacks a portion of them. Among roughly 61,000 clones listed, about 87% were seen once. With regard to this clone: What it binds is unknown.

Germline V gene sequence: CDR1 SGHTA, CDR2 FQGNSA. Deletions cut 5 bases from V and 4 bases from J, with 10 bases between. This CDR3 has 13 residues. This material consisted of CD4+ or CD8+ T cells sorted from blood, taken in a trial of the OX40 agonist ivuxolimab. This chain uses TRBV7-2 with TRBJ2-3; D call uncertain. The receptor's source is an adult with an advanced solid tumor such as melanoma, head and neck, liver or kidney cancer. In DNA form, the CDR3 reads TGTGCCAGCAGCATCGGTGAAGCAGATACGCAGTATTTT. It yields the protein CASSIGEADTQYF.